This T cell receptor beta chain was found in a study of blood T cell repertoires in COVID-19. Study-wide context: PBMCs, B-cell-depleted T cells, or T cells were the source of the cDNA or gDNA that made up the material.

Original analysis: From reference gene primer amplification, estimates of nucleated cell counts were derived. Measured with immunoSEQ multiplex PCR; TCRdb has only the in-frame clones, and not every one. For V, J and clone size, that table is used; D and trimming come from the DNA. The table has over 250,000 clones, approximately 92% seen once. The CDR3 sequence is 13 residues long. V lost 4 bases and J 4 bases, leaving 10 bases between the germline ends. In germline, CDR1 is MNHEY, CDR2 SVGAGI. J is TRBJ1-2 and V is TRBV6-5; maybe TRBD1 (5 bases). The sequenced sample was peripheral blood. The TCR was taken from a person between 18 and 30 years old with COVID-19, enrolled during active disease. The CDR3 sequence is CASSFRGAYGYTF. The CDR3 region has the DNA TGTGCCAGCAGTTTCCGCGGGGCCTATGGCTACACCTTC.